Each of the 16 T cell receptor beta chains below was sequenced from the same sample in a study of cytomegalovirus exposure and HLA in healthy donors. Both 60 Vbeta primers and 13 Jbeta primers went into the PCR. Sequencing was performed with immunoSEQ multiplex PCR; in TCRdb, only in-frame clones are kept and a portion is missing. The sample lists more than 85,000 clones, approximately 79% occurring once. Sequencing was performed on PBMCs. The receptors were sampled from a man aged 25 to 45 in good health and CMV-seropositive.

This CDR3 reads CASSYSYDSGYGYTF. The DNA of the CDR3 is TGTGCCAGCAGTTACTCGTACGACAGTGGCTATGGCTACACCTTC. The chain links TRBV6-5 to TRBJ1-2; possibly TRBD1 for D (5 bases). V was trimmed by 0 bases and J by 4 bases, leaving 12 bases between them. The CDR3 covers 15 residues. Germline V lookup: CDR1 MNHEY, CDR2 SVGAGI.

This CDR3 reads CASSGSTGRLSYEQYF. CDR3 DNA sequence: TGCGCCAGCAGCGGGTCGACAGGGAGGCTCTCCTACGAGCAGTACTTC. The chain combines TRBV5-1 with TRBJ2-7, with D perhaps matching TRBD1 (7 bases). This CDR3 is 16 amino acids long. Germline V gene sequence: CDR1 SGHRS, CDR2 YFSETQ. The V gene lost 4 bases and the J gene lost 0 bases, with 17 bases spanning the gap.

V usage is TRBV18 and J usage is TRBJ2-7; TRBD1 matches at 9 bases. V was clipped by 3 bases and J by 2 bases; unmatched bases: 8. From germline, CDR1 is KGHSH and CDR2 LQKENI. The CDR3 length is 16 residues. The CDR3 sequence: CASSPKVGTGTYEQYF. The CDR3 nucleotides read TGTGCCAGCTCACCGAAGGTCGGGACAGGGACCTACGAGCAGTACTTC.

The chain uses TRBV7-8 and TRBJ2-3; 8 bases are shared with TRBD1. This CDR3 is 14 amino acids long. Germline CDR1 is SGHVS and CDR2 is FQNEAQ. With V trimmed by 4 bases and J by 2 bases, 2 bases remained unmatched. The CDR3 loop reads CASSSGQDTDTQYF. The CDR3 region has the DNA TGTGCCAGCAGCTCGGGACAGGACACAGATACGCAGTATTTT.

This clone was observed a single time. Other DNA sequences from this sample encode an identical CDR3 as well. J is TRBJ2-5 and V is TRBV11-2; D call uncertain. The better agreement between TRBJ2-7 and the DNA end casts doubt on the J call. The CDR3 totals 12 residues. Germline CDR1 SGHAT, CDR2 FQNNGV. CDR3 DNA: TGTGCCAGCAGTCTTAGTTCCTACGAGCAGTACTTC. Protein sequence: CASSLSSYEQYF.

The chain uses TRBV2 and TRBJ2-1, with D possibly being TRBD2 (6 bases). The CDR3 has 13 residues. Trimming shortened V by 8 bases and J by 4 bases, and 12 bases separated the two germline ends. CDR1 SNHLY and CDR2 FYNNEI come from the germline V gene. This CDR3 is CASLEGQYNEQFF. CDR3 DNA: TGTGCCAGCTTGGAGGGGCAATACAATGAGCAGTTCTTC.

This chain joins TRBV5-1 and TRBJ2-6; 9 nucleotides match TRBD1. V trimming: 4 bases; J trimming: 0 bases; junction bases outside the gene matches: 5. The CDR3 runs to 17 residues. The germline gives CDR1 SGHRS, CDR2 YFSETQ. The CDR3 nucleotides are TGCGCCAGCAGCGCTGGGACAGGGAGCTCTGGGGCCAACGTCCTGACTTTC. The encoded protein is CASSAGTGSSGANVLTF. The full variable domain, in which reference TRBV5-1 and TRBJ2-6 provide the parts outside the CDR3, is KAGVTQTPRYLIKTRGQQVTLSCSPISGHRSVSWYQQTPGQGLQFLFEYFSETQRNKGNFPGRFSGRQFSNSRSEMNVSTLELGDSALYLCASSAGTGSSGANVLTFGAGSRLTVL.

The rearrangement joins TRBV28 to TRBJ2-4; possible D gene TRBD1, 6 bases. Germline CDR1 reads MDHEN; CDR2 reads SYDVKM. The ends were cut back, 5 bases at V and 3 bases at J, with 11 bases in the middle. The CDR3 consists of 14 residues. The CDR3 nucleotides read TGTGCCAGCAGTAACGGACAGCACAAAAACATTCAGTACTTC. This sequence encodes CASSNGQHKNIQYF.

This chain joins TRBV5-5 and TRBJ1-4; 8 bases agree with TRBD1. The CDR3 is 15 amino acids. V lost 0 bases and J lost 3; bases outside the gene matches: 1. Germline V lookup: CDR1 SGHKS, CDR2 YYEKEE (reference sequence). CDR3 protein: CASSLVDRANEKLFF. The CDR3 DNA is TGTGCCAGCAGCTTGGTGGACAGGGCTAATGAAAAACTGTTTTTT. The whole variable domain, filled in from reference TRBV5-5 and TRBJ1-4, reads DAGVTQSPTHLIKTRGQQVTLRCSPISGHKSVSWYQQVLGQGPQFIFQYYEKEERGRGNFPDRFSARQFPNYSSELNVNALLLGDSALYLCASSLVDRANEKLFFGSGTQLSVL.

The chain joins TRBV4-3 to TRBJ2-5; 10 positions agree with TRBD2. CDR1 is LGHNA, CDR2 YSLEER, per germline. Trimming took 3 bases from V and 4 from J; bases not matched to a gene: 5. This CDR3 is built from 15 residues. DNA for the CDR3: TGCGCCAGCAGCCAGGGGACTAGCGAGGGAGAGACCCAGTACTTC. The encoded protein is CASSQGTSEGETQYF.

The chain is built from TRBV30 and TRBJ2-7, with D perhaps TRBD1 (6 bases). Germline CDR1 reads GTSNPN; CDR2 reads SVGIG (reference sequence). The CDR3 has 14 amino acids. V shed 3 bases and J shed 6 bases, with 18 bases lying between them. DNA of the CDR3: TGTGCCTGGAGATTTTACAGGGAACCGGGCGAGCAGTACTTC. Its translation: CAWRFYREPGEQYF.

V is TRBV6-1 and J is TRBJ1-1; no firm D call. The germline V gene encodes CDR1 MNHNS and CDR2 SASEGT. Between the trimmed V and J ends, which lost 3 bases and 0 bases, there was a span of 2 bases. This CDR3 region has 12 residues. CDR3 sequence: CASSDVNTEAFF. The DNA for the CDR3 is TGTGCCAGCAGTGACGTGAACACTGAAGCTTTCTTT.

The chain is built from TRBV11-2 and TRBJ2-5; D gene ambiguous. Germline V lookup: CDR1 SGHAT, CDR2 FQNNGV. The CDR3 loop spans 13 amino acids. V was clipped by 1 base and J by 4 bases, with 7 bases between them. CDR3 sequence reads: CASSLVWAETQYF. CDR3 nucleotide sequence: TGTGCCAGCAGCTTAGTGTGGGCAGAGACCCAGTACTTC. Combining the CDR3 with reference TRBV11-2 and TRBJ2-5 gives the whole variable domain EAGVAQSPRYKIIEKRQSVAFWCNPISGHATLYWYQQILGQGPKLLIQFQNNGVVDDSQLPKDRFSAERLKGVDSTLKIQPAKLEDSAVYLCASSLVWAETQYFGPGTRLLVL.

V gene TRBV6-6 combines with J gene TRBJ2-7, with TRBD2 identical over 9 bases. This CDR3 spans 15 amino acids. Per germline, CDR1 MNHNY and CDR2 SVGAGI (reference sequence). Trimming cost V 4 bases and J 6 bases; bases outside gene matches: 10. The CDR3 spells CASSLSGTSPSEQYF. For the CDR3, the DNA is TGTGCCAGCAGTTTATCCGGGACTAGCCCGTCCGAGCAGTACTTC.

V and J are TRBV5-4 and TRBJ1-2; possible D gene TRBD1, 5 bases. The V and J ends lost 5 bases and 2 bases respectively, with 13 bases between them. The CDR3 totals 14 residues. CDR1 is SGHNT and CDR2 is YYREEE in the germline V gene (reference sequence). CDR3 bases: TGTGCCAGCAGTCCCAGGAGGGACAACTATGGCTACACCTTC. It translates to CASSPRRDNYGYTF.

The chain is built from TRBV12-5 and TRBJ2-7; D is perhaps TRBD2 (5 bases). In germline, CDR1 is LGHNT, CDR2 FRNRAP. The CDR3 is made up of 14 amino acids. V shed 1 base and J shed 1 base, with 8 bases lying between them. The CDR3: CASGLGERSYEQYF. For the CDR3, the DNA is TGTGCTAGTGGTTTGGGGGAGAGGTCCTACGAGCAGTACTTC. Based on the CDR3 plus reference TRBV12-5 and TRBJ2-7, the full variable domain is DARVTQTPRHKVTEMGQEVTMRCQPILGHNTVFWYRQTMMQGLELLAYFRNRAPLDDSGMPKDRFSAEMPDATLATLKIQPSEPRDSAVYFCASGLGERSYEQYFGPGTRLTVT.